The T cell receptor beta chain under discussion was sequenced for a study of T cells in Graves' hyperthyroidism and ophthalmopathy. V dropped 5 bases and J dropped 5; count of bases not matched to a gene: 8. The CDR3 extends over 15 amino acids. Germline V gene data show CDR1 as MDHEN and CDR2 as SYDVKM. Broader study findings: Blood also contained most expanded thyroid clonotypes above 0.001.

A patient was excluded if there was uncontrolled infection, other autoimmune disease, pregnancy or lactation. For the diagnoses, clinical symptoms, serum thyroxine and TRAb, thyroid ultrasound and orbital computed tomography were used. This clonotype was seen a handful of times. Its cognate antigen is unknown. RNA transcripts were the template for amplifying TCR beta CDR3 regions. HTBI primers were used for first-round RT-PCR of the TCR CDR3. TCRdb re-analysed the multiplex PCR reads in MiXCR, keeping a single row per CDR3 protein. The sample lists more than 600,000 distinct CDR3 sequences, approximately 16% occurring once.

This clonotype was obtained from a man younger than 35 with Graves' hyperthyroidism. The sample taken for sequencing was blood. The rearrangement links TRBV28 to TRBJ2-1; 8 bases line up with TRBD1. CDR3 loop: CASSPLGTGDNEQFF. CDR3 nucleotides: TGTGCCAGCAGTCCCCTCGGGACAGGCGACAATGAGCAGTTCTTC.